This T cell receptor beta chain was recorded in a study of OX40 agonist ivuxolimab in advanced cancers. Study background: Dose-escalation cases comprised hepatocellular carcinoma, melanoma, renal cell or head and neck cancer. Partial responses were achieved by three patients, one with hepatocellular carcinoma and two with cutaneous melanoma. It was permissible to have had prior anti-PD-1, anti-PD-L1 or anti-CTLA-4 therapy, and around 40% had some.

With autoimmune disease history or systemic immunosuppression, patients were excluded. Sequencing was performed with immunoSEQ multiplex PCR; in TCRdb, only in-frame clones are kept and a portion is missing. The data contain approximately 77,000 clones, around four fifths of them singletons. The germline gives CDR1 LGHNT, CDR2 FRNRAP. CDR3 length: 16 amino acids. With V trimmed by 7 bases and J by 3 bases, 11 bases remained unmatched. Specimen: CD4+ or CD8+ T cells sorted from blood, collected in a trial of the OX40 agonist ivuxolimab. The TCR originated in an adult with an advanced solid tumor such as melanoma, head and neck, liver or kidney cancer. The V and J genes are TRBV12-5 and TRBJ2-2; 7 bases line up with TRBD2. The CDR3 DNA is TGTGCTAGTGCCTTGCTCCTTGGGGGGGACACCGGGGAGCTGTTTTTT. As protein: CASALLLGGDTGELFF. Drawing the rest from reference TRBV12-5 and TRBJ2-2, the complete variable domain is DARVTQTPRHKVTEMGQEVTMRCQPILGHNTVFWYRQTMMQGLELLAYFRNRAPLDDSGMPKDRFSAEMPDATLATLKIQPSEPRDSAVYFCASALLLGGDTGELFFGEGSRLTVL.